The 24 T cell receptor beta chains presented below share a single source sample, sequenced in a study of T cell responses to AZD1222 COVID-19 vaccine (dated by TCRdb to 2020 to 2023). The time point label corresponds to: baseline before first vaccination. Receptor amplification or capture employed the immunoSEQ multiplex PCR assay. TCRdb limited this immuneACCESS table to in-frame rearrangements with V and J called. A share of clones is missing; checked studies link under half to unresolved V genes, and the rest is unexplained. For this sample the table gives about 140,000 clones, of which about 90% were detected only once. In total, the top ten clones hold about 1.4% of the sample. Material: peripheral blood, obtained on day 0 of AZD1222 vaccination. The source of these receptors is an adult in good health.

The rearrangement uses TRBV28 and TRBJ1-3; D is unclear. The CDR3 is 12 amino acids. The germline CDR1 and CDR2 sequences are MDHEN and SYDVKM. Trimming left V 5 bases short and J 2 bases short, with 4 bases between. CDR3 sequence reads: CASSQAGNTIYF. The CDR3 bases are TGTGCCAGCAGTCAAGCTGGAAACACCATATATTTT.

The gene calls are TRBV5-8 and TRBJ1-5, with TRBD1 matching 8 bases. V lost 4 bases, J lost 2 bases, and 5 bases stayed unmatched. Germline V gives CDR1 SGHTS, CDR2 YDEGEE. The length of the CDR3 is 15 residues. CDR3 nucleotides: TGTGCCAGCAGCGGGGGACAGGTACGCAATCAGCCCCAGCATTTT. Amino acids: CASSGGQVRNQPQHF.

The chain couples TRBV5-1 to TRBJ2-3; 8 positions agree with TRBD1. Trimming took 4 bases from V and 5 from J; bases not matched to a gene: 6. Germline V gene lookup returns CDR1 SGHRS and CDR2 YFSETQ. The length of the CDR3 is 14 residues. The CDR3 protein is CASSERTGLDTQYF. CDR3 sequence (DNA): TGCGCCAGCAGCGAGAGGACAGGGCTAGATACGCAGTATTTT.

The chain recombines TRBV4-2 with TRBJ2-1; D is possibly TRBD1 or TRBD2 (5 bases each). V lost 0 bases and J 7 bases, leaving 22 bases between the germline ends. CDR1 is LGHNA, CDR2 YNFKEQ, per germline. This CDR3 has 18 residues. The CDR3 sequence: CASSQEVGASPTGNEQFF. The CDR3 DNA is TGTGCCAGCAGCCAAGAGGTCGGGGCTAGCCCGACGGGGAATGAGCAGTTCTTC.

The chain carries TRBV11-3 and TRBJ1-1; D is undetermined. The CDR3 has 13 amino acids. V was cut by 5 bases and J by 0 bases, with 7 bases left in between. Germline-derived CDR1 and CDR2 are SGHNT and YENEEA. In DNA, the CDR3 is TGTGCCAGCAGCAAGCAGATGAACACTGAAGCTTTCTTT. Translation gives CASSKQMNTEAFF.

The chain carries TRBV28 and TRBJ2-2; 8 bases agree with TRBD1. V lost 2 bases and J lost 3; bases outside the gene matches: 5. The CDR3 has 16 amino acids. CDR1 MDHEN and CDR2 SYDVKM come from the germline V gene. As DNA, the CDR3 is TGTGCCAGCAGTTTAATTCCGACAGGGGACACCGGGGAGCTGTTTTTT. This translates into CASSLIPTGDTGELFF. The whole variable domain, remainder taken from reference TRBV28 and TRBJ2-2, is DVKVTQSSRYLVKRTGEKVFLECVQDMDHENMFWYRQDPGLGLRLIYFSYDVKMKEKGDIPEGYSVSREKKERFSLILESASTNQTSMYLCASSLIPTGDTGELFFGEGSRLTVL.

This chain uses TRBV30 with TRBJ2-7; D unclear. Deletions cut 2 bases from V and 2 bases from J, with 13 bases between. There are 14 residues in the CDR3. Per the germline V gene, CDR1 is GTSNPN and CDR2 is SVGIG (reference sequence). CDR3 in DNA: TGTGCCTGGAGTAATCTGGTAGGGACCTACGAGCAGTACTTC. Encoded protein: CAWSNLVGTYEQYF. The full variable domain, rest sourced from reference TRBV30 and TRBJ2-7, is SQTIHQWPATLVQPVGSPLSLECTVEGTSNPNLYWYRQAAGRGLQLLFYSVGIGQISSEVPQNLSASRPQDRQFILSSKKLLLSDSGFYLCAWSNLVGTYEQYFGPGTRLTVT.

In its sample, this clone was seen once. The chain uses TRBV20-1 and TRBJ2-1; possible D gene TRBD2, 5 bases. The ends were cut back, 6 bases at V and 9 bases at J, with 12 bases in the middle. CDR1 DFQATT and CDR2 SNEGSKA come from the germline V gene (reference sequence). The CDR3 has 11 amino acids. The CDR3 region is CSAPGSTEQFF. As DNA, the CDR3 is TGCAGTGCCCCGGGGTCCACTGAGCAGTTCTTC.

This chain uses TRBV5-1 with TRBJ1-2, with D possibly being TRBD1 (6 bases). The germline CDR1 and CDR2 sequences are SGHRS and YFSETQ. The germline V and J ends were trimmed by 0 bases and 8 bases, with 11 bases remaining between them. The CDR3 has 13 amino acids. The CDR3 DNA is TGCGCCAGCAGCTTGGCAGGGGATGGAGGCTACACCTTC. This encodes CASSLAGDGGYTF. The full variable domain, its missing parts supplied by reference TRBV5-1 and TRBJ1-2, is KAGVTQTPRYLIKTRGQQVTLSCSPISGHRSVSWYQQTPGQGLQFLFEYFSETQRNKGNFPGRFSGRQFSNSRSEMNVSTLELGDSALYLCASSLAGDGGYTFGSGTRLTVV.

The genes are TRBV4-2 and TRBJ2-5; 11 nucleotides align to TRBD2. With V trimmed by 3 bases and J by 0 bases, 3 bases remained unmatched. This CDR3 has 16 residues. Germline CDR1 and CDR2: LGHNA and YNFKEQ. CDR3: CASSQRTSGYQETQYF. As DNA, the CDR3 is TGTGCCAGCAGCCAGAGGACTAGCGGGTACCAAGAGACCCAGTACTTC.

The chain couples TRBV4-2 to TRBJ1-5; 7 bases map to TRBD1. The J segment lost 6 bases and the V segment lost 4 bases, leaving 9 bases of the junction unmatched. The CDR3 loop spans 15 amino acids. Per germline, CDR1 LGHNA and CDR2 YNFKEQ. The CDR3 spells CASSPSRDRGQPQHF. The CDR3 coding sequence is TGTGCCAGCAGCCCCTCCCGGGACAGAGGTCAGCCCCAGCATTTT.

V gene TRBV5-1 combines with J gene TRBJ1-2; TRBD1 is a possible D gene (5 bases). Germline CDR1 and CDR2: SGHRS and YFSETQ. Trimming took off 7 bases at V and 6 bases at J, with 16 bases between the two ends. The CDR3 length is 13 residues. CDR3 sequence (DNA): TGCGCCAGCCGACCGGGGGGTGTGGATGGCTACACCTTC. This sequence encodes CASRPGGVDGYTF.

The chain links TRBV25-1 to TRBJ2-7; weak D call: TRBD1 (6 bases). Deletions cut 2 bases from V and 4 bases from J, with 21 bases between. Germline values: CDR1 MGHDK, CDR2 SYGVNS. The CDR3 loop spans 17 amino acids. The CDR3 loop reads CASSEGRRGKGFYEQYF. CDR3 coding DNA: TGTGCCAGCAGTGAAGGTCGTAGGGGGAAAGGGTTTTACGAGCAGTACTTC.

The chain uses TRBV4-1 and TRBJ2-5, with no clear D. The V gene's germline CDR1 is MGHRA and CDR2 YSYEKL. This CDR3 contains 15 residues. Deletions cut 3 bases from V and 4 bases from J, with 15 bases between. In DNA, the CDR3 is TGCGCCAGCAGCCATGAGGTGGGGTCGGGAGAGACCCAGTACTTC. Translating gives CASSHEVGSGETQYF.

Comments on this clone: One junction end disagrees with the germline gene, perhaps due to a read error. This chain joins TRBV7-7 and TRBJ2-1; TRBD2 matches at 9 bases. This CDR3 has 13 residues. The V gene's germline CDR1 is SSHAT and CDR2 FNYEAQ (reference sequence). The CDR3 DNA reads TGTGCTAGCAGCCCCATAGCGGGAGATGAGCAGTTCTTC. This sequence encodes CASSPIAGDEQFF.

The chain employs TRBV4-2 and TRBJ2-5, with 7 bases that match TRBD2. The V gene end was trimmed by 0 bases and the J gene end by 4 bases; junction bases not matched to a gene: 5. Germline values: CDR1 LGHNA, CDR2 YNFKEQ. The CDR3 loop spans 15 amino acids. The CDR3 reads CASSQEMGGGETQYF. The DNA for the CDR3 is TGTGCCAGCAGCCAAGAGATGGGGGGGGGAGAGACCCAGTACTTC.

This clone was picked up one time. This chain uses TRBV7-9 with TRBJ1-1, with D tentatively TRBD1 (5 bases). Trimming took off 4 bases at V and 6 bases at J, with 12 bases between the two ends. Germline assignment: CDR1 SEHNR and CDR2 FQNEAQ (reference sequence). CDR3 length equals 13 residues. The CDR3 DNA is TGTGCCAGCAGCTCCGCAGGGTTGGCTGAAGCTTTCTTT. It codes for CASSSAGLAEAFF.

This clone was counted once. The CDR3 loop reads CAWTDSGANVLTF. CDR3 sequence (DNA): TGTGCCTGGACGGACTCTGGGGCCAACGTCCTGACTTTC. The gene calls are TRBV30 and TRBJ2-6; D is ambiguous. In germline, CDR1 is GTSNPN, CDR2 SVGIG (reference sequence). The CDR3 covers 13 residues. V was pared by 4 bases and J by 0 bases, with 4 bases between.

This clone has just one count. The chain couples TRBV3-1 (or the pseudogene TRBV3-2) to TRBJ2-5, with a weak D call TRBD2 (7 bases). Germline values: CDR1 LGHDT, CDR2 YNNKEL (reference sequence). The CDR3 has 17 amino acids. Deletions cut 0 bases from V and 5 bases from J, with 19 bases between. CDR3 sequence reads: CASSQDPQRGGRETQYF. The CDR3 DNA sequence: TGTGCCAGCAGCCAAGACCCCCAGAGGGGGGGCCGGGAGACCCAGTACTTC.

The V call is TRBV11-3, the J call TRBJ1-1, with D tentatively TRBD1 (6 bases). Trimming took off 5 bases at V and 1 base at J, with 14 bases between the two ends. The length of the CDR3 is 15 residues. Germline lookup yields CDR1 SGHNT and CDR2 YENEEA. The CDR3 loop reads CASSPPGVSNTEAFF. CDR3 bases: TGTGCCAGCAGCCCTCCAGGGGTATCGAACACTGAAGCTTTCTTT.

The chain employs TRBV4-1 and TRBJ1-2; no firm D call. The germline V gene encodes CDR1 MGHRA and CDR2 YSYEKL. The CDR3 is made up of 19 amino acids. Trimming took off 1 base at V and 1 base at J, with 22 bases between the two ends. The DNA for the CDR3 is TGCGCCAGCAGCCAAGGAGGCCCTAACACCTTGTTTTTTAACTATGGCTACACCTTC. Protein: CASSQGGPNTLFFNYGYTF.

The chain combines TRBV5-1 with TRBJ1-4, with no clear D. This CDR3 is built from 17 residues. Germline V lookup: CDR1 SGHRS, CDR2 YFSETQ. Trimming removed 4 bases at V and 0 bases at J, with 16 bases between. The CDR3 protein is CASSAGGSAATNEKLFF. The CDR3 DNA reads TGCGCCAGCAGCGCCGGAGGGTCGGCAGCAACTAATGAAAAACTGTTTTTT.

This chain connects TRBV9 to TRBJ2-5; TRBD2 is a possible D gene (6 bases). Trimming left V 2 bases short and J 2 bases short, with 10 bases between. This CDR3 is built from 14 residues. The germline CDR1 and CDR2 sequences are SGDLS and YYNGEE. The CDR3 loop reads CASSVWGDQETQYF. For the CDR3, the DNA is TGTGCCAGCAGCGTTTGGGGGGATCAAGAGACCCAGTACTTC.

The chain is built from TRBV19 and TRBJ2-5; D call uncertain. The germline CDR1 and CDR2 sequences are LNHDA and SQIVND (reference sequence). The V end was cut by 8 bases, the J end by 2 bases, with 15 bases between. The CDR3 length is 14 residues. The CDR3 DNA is TGTGCCAGTCGTCCGACTCGACCGCAAGAGACCCAGTACTTC. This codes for CASRPTRPQETQYF.